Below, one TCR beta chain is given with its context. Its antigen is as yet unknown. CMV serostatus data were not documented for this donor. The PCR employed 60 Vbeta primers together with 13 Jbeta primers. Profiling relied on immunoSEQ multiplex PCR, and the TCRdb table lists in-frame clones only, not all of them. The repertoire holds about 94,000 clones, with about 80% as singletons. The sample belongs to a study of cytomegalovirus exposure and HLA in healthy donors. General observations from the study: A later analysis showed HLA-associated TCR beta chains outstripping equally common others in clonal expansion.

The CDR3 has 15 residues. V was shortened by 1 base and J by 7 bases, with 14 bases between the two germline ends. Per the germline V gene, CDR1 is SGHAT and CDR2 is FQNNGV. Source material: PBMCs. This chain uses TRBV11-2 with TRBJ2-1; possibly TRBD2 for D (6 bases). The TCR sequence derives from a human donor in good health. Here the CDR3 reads CASSLANRAGNEQFF. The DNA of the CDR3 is TGTGCCAGCAGCTTAGCAAATAGGGCGGGGAATGAGCAGTTCTTC.